The present entry profiles one TCR beta chain with its context. Its binding antigen is unknown. One junction end disagrees with the germline gene, perhaps due to a read error. The approximately 39 donors, aged about 6 to 95 years, were systemically healthy Caucasian individuals from Russia. Each donor gave approximately 9.3 milliliters of peripheral blood, collected into EDTA-treated Vacutainer tubes. Ficoll-Paque density-gradient centrifugation was used to isolate PBMCs, with at least 6.5 million per sample. Total RNA, at least 5 micrograms per sample, was extracted from PBMCs with Trizol reagent. The percentages of naive CD45RAhigh/CD27high T cells were determined by flow cytometry on a PBMC aliquot from every donor. This entry comes from a study of blood T cells in healthy people across ages (dated by TCRdb to between 2014 and 2017). Study-level background: In model experiments, template switching captured roughly one uniquely barcoded TCR beta cDNA molecule for every two T cells. Age-related changes in TCR beta repertoire diversity were measured in the study by deep sequencing normalized with unique cDNA molecular identifiers. Four age groups were formed from the donors: young (average roughly 16 years), middle-aged (approximately 39), aged (approximately 60) and long-lived (around 82). Donors of different ages were randomly distributed across sequencing lanes to avoid experimental bias. The study analyzed two additional independent replicas of 1 million unique cDNA reads from the same blood draw for two donors, one aged 18 to 30 and one aged 80 or older.

The library was built by means of 5' RACE. Reads for this sample came from an Illumina HiSeq 2500. A second roughly 7 to 11 cycle PCR used a sample-barcoded 5' primer and a J-beta primer mix. A template-switch 5' adaptor carrying 12 random nucleotides introduced a unique molecular identifier onto each TCR beta cDNA molecule. Each sample yielded at least 2.5 million CDR3-containing paired-end reads. First-strand cDNA synthesis was performed from all RNA using the Mint cDNA synthesis kit, with priming by a TRBC-specific oligonucleotide. All cDNA was treated with uracil-DNA glycosylase and then went through a first 18-cycle PCR with the universal primers M1SS and BC2_uni_R. Per the authors' processing: For normalization, 1 million high-quality reads, each with a distinct molecular identifier, were randomly selected from each sample. Reads with shared molecular identifiers were discarded instead of being binned into consensus sequences. MiTCR, run with a Q25 quality threshold and the strictest error-elimination algorithm, handled CDR3 identification, clonotype clustering and error correction. A nonparametric unseen species model using Euler transformation provided a lower-bound estimate of total TCR beta diversity. The public reads were quality trimmed at Q25 with fastp and then assembled into clones with MiXCR by TCRdb, keeping productive beta chains. When rows share a CDR3 protein, they turn into one entry using the most common DNA and genes. These V and J calls rely on TCRdb rather than the paper's analysis. The sample table contains about 1.6 million distinct CDR3 sequences; only one count was recorded for roughly 30% of them. The ten biggest clones cover 11% of the sample.

General findings and caveats noted by the study authors: There was a strong correlation between observed TCR beta diversity and the percentage of naive T cells measured by flow cytometry. Observed TCR beta diversity per million T cells fell roughly linearly with age, and a significant reduction was already apparent by age roughly 40. Compared with the aged group, the long-lived group had more naive CD4+ T cells, fewer expanded clones and increased TCR diversity, a pattern suggesting age selection. Estimates of total diversity based on one million sequenced T cells were considered lower bounds and underestimates. Because the CMV infection status of the donors was unknown, age-related changes in expanded clonotypes may potentially have been confounded. Conclusive comparison of naive and antigen-experienced compartments was prevented by the profiling of bulk unsorted PBMCs.

Sequencing was carried out using blood. The receptor's source is a woman in her twenties or thirties in good health.

Here the CDR3 is given as CASSLGPYKQYF. The bases are TGTGCCAGCAGCTTGGGTCCCTACAAGCAGTACTTC. Recombination linked TRBV7-2 to TRBJ2-7; there is no confident call for the D gene. The germline V gene supplies CDR1 SGHTA and CDR2 FQGNSA. The CDR3 holds 12 amino acids from the cysteine to the phenylalanine. Solely the CDR3 DNA is kept, with 36 bases framed from the first base.